This T cell receptor (beta chain) was captured by sequencing in a study of cytomegalovirus exposure and HLA in healthy donors. The CDR3 sequence is 14 residues long. Germline V gene data show CDR1 as MDHEN and CDR2 as SYDVKM. The ends were cut back, 4 bases at V and 4 bases at J, with 13 bases in the middle. This PCR relied on a set of 60 Vbeta primers and 13 Jbeta primers. Sequencing used immunoSEQ multiplex PCR; TCRdb keeps in-frame clones, though not all of them. Found here are roughly 130,000 clones, less than 85% of them singletons; the top ten hold 1.5% to 2%. General study points: On later analysis, the bulk of CMV-associated TCR beta chains appeared to be HLA-restricted. Data from an earlier analysis indicated that most TCR beta V segments were productive either about 90% or about 30% of the time.

On this clone itself: The antigen remains unidentified.

Sequenced input: PBMCs. The chain has TRBV28 and TRBJ1-1; no firm D call. This receptor was obtained from a man aged 35 to 55 in good health and CMV-seronegative. Here the CDR3 reads CASSSPPLSTEAFF. DNA of the CDR3: TGTGCCAGCAGTTCCCCCCCTCTGAGCACTGAAGCTTTCTTT.